This TCR beta chain stems from a study of cytomegalovirus exposure and HLA in healthy donors. The sample holds a few counts of this clone. The ends were cut back, 5 bases at V and 0 bases at J, with 8 bases in the middle. The germline CDR1 and CDR2 sequences are SGHNT and YENEEA. This CDR3 has 14 residues. In the PCR, 60 Vbeta and 13 Jbeta primers were used. Profiling relied on immunoSEQ multiplex PCR, and the TCRdb table lists in-frame clones only, not all of them. The sample lists 140,000 to 150,000 clones, roughly 70% seen once, with 2% to 2.5% in the top ten. The chain carries TRBV11-3 and TRBJ2-1, with D unresolved. This sequence originates from a woman in her sixties in good health and CMV-seropositive. The sequenced sample was PBMCs. Here the CDR3 reads CASSLGGSYNEQFF. The DNA of the CDR3 is TGTGCCAGCAGCCTAGGCGGCTCCTACAATGAGCAGTTCTTC. Together with reference TRBV11-3 and TRBJ2-1, the CDR3 gives the full variable domain: EAGVVQSPRYKIIEKKQPVAFWCNPISGHNTLYWYLQNLGQGPELLIRYENEEAVDDSQLPKDRFSAERLKGVDSTLKIQPAELGDSAVYLCASSLGGSYNEQFFGPGTRLTVL.